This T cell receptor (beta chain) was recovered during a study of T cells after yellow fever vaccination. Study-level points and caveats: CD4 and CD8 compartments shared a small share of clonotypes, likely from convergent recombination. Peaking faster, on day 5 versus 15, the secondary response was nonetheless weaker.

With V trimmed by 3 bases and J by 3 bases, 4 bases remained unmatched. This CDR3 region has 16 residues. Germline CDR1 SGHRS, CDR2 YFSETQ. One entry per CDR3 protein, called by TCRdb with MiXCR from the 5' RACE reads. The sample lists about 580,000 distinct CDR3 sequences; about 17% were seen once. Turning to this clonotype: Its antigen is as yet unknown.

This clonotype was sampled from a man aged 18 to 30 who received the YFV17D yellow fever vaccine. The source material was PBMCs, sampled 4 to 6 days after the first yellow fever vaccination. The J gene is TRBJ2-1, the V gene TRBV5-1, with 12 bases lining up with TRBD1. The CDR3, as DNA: TGCGCCAGCAGCTGGGGGACAGGGGGCTACTACAATGAGCAGTTCTTC. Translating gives CASSWGTGGYYNEQFF.